The 3 T cell receptor beta chains below all came from one sample that was sequenced in a study of cytomegalovirus exposure and HLA in healthy donors. PCR amplification relied on 60 Vbeta primers (plus 13 Jbeta primers). The table came from immunoSEQ multiplex PCR; TCRdb's copy has only in-frame clones and leaves some out. The table has roughly 100,000 clones, approximately 64% seen once. The material sequenced was PBMCs. Every receptor here comes from a man aged 55 to 70 in good health and CMV-seronegative.

The chain links TRBV28 to TRBJ1-6, with D possibly TRBD1 on 5 matching bases. This CDR3 is built from 14 residues. The germline V and J ends were trimmed by 6 bases and 4 bases, with 10 bases remaining between them. The germline CDR1 and CDR2 sequences are MDHEN and SYDVKM. The CDR3 DNA reads TGTGCCAGCAGCCCAAGGGGTTATAATTCACCCCTCCACTTT. Translating it yields CASSPRGYNSPLHF.

The chain is built from TRBV6-6 and TRBJ1-5; D not certain. In germline, CDR1 is MNHNY, CDR2 SVGAGI (reference sequence). The CDR3 is 13 residues long. V shed 0 bases and J shed 7 bases, with 7 bases lying between them. The CDR3 nucleotides are TGTGCCAGCAGTTACTCGGTAAGCCAGCCCCAGCATTTT. Protein: CASSYSVSQPQHF.

In this sample, this clone turned up a few times. The chain combines TRBV11-1 with TRBJ2-2; possibly TRBD1 for D (6 bases). In germline, CDR1 is SGHAT, CDR2 FQDESV (reference sequence). Trimming removed 1 base at V and 2 bases at J, with 11 bases between. The CDR3 has 16 residues. The CDR3 protein is CASSLGRGSNTGELFF. The CDR3 bases are TGTGCCAGCAGCTTAGGCAGGGGCTCCAACACCGGGGAGCTGTTTTTT.